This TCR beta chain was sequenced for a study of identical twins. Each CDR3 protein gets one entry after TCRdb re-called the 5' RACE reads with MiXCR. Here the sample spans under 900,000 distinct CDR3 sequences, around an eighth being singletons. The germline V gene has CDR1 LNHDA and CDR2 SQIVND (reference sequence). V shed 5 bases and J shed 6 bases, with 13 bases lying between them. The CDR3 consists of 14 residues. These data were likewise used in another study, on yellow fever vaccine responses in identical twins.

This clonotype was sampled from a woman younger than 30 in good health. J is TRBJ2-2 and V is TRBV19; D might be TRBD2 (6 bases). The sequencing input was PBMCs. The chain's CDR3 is CASSPMAGPGELFF. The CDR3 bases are TGTGCCAGTAGTCCGATGGCGGGGCCCGGGGAGCTGTTTTTT.